The clone carrying this TCR beta chain has at least ten counts. Regions amplified from RNA transcripts were the TCR beta CDR3 regions. HTBI primers were the set used in a first-round RT-PCR of the TCR CDR3. TCRdb fed the multiplex PCR reads into MiXCR, producing one record per CDR3 protein. The sample lists some 250,000 distinct CDR3 sequences, about 14% seen once, with roughly 13% in the top ten. The data originate from a study of T cells in Graves' hyperthyroidism and ophthalmopathy. V was pared by 0 bases and J by 2 bases, with 2 bases of the junction left unmatched. The germline V gene has CDR1 MNHEY and CDR2 SVGAGI. The CDR3 consists of 17 residues. Uncontrolled infection, other autoimmune disease, pregnancy and lactation each barred patients from inclusion.

This chain joins TRBV6-5 and TRBJ1-3; 12 bases align to TRBD1. The sequencing input was blood. The sequence derives from a woman aged 35 to 49 with Graves' hyperthyroidism that later progressed to Graves' ophthalmopathy. Here the CDR3 DNA reads TGTGCCAGCAGTTACTCGGGACAGGGGGCGCCTGGAAACACCATATATTTT. Encoded protein: CASSYSGQGAPGNTIYF.